This is a list of T cell receptor beta chains from one sample in a study of shared clonotypes between healthy human individuals. The repertoire was sequenced with immunoSEQ multiplex PCR; TCRdb's copy has only in-frame clones and lacks some. The sample gives 2.5 million or so clones, just over 90% of which show up once; 0.13% to 0.15% is in the top ten. Sequenced material: naive CD4+ T cells sorted from blood. Every receptor here comes from a man aged 18 to 30 in good health. Both conserved end residues are part of each CDR3. The D gene is left open where the match is weak. Only some rows state a clone size, as once, few, many or a class for expanded clones.

D gene: NA; V gene: TRBV4-1; clone size: NA; J gene: TRBJ2-7; CDR3 protein: CASSQSSTYEQYF; CDR3 DNA: TGCGCCAGCAGCCAATCTAGCACCTACGAGCAGTACTTC
D gene: TRBD1; V gene: TRBV9; clone size: NA; J gene: TRBJ2-7; CDR3 protein: CASSDTPGQGAQQYF; CDR3 DNA: TGTGCCAGCAGCGATACCCCGGGACAGGGGGCTCAGCAGTACTTC
D gene: NA; V gene: TRBV11-2; clone size: NA; J gene: TRBJ2-5; CDR3 protein: CASSLARTQYF; CDR3 DNA: TGTGCCAGCAGCTTAGCTCGCACCCAGTACTTC
D gene: NA; V gene: TRBV6-1; clone size: NA; J gene: TRBJ2-1; CDR3 protein: CASPGRGRGFF; CDR3 DNA: TGTGCCAGCCCCGGACGGGGGCGTGGGTTCTTC
D gene: NA; V gene: TRBV4-1; clone size: NA; J gene: TRBJ2-3; CDR3 protein: CASSQAGDTQYF; CDR3 DNA: TGCGCCAGCAGCCAGGCTGGGGATACGCAGTATTTT
D gene: TRBD2; V gene: TRBV10-3; clone size: NA; J gene: TRBJ2-3; CDR3 protein: CAISELAGTINTDTQYF; CDR3 DNA: TGTGCCATCAGTGAGCTAGCGGGTACGATTAACACAGATACGCAGTATTTT
D gene: TRBD2; V gene: TRBV7-3; clone size: NA; J gene: TRBJ2-3; CDR3 protein: CASSLAGVDTQYF; CDR3 DNA: TGTGCCAGCAGCCTCGCGGGGGTCGATACGCAGTATTTT
D gene: NA; V gene: TRBV2; clone size: NA; J gene: TRBJ1-6; CDR3 protein: CASGGILATSPLHF; CDR3 DNA: TGTGCCAGCGGCGGGATCTTGGCCACCTCACCCCTCCACTTT
D gene: TRBD1; V gene: TRBV2; clone size: NA; J gene: TRBJ1-5; CDR3 protein: CASSTGEQPQHF; CDR3 DNA: TGTGCCAGCAGTACAGGGGAGCAGCCCCAGCATTTT
D gene: NA; V gene: TRBV28; clone size: NA; J gene: TRBJ1-3; CDR3 protein: CASSSFGTSGNTIYF; CDR3 DNA: TGTGCCAGCAGTTCCTTTGGGACGTCCGGAAACACCATATATTTT
D gene: NA; V gene: TRBV19; clone size: NA; J gene: TRBJ2-5; CDR3 protein: CASSMERGPGGTQYF; CDR3 DNA: TGTGCCAGTAGCATGGAACGGGGTCCCGGTGGGACCCAGTACTTC
D gene: NA; V gene: TRBV25-1; clone size: NA; J gene: TRBJ2-5; CDR3 protein: CASSAAGGGRETQYF; CDR3 DNA: TGTGCCAGCAGTGCCGCTGGAGGGGGGAGAGAGACCCAGTACTTC
D gene: TRBD1; V gene: TRBV19; clone size: NA; J gene: TRBJ1-5; CDR3 protein: CASSTSRGQGNQPQHF; CDR3 DNA: TGTGCCAGTAGTACCAGTAGGGGACAGGGCAATCAGCCCCAGCATTTT
D gene: NA; V gene: TRBV13; clone size: NA; J gene: TRBJ1-1; CDR3 protein: CASTGNTEAFF; CDR3 DNA: TGTGCCAGCACAGGGAACACTGAAGCTTTCTTT
D gene: TRBD1; V gene: TRBV18; clone size: NA; J gene: TRBJ1-5; CDR3 protein: CASSPVGQGGQPQHF; CDR3 DNA: TGTGCCAGCTCACCGGTGGGACAGGGGGGACAGCCCCAGCATTTT
D gene: TRBD2; V gene: TRBV5-1; clone size: once; J gene: TRBJ2-2; CDR3 protein: CASSLAGGTGELFF; CDR3 DNA: TGCGCCAGCAGCTTGGCGGGGGGAACCGGGGAGCTGTTTTTT
D gene: NA; V gene: TRBV18; clone size: NA; J gene: TRBJ2-7; CDR3 protein: CASRGPTYEQYF; CDR3 DNA: TGTGCCAGCCGCGGTCCTACCTACGAGCAGTACTTC
D gene: TRBD1; V gene: TRBV14; clone size: once; J gene: TRBJ1-2; CDR3 protein: CASSQTETGGSYGYTF; CDR3 DNA: TGTGCCAGCAGCCAGACAGAGACAGGGGGAAGCTATGGCTACACCTTC
D gene: TRBD2; V gene: TRBV6-5; clone size: NA; J gene: TRBJ2-1; CDR3 protein: CASSYGTSGYNEQFF; CDR3 DNA: TGTGCCAGCAGTTACGGGACTAGCGGTTACAATGAGCAGTTCTTC
D gene: TRBD1; V gene: TRBV6-5; clone size: NA; J gene: TRBJ2-7; CDR3 protein: CASRHSPGTGYEQYF; CDR3 DNA: TGTGCCAGCAGACACAGCCCCGGGACAGGCTACGAGCAGTACTTC
D gene: TRBD2; V gene: TRBV7-2; clone size: NA; J gene: TRBJ2-1; CDR3 protein: CASRSSGGVYNEQFF; CDR3 DNA: TGTGCCAGCAGGTCTAGCGGGGGGGTCTACAATGAGCAGTTCTTC
D gene: TRBD1; V gene: TRBV5-1; clone size: NA; J gene: TRBJ1-1; CDR3 protein: CASSLTDRGLTEAFF; CDR3 DNA: TGCGCCAGCAGCTTAACGGACAGGGGGCTCACTGAAGCTTTCTTT
D gene: NA; V gene: TRBV5-4; clone size: NA; J gene: TRBJ1-4; CDR3 protein: CASSPTATNEKLFF; CDR3 DNA: TGTGCCAGCAGCCCAACCGCCACTAATGAAAAACTGTTTTTT
D gene: NA; V gene: TRBV7-8; clone size: NA; J gene: TRBJ1-3; CDR3 protein: CASRPRGPSSGNTIYF; CDR3 DNA: TGTGCCAGCAGGCCGCGTGGGCCGTCCTCTGGAAACACCATATATTTT
D gene: NA; V gene: TRBV9; clone size: NA; J gene: TRBJ1-3; CDR3 protein: CASSVGYNSGNTIYF; CDR3 DNA: TGTGCCAGCAGCGTAGGATACAACTCTGGAAACACCATATATTTT
D gene: TRBD1; V gene: TRBV29-1; clone size: NA; J gene: TRBJ2-7; CDR3 protein: CSVLKGRDSTYEQYF; CDR3 DNA: TGCAGCGTCTTAAAGGGTCGGGACAGCACCTACGAGCAGTACTTC
D gene: NA; V gene: TRBV6-5; clone size: NA; J gene: TRBJ2-4; CDR3 protein: CASRSGAERNIQYF; CDR3 DNA: TGTGCCAGCAGATCAGGAGCGGAAAGAAACATTCAGTACTTC
D gene: TRBD2; V gene: TRBV11-2; clone size: NA; J gene: TRBJ2-1; CDR3 protein: CASSFRGGDNEQFF; CDR3 DNA: TGTGCCAGCAGCTTCCGGGGGGGTGACAATGAGCAGTTCTTC
D gene: TRBD1; V gene: TRBV6-6; clone size: NA; J gene: TRBJ2-1; CDR3 protein: CASSQQGAGNEQFF; CDR3 DNA: TGTGCCAGCAGCCAGCAGGGGGCGGGGAATGAGCAGTTCTTC
D gene: TRBD1; V gene: TRBV28; clone size: few; J gene: TRBJ2-2; CDR3 protein: CATQGPTGELFF; CDR3 DNA: TGTGCCACACAGGGGCCCACCGGGGAGCTGTTTTTT
D gene: TRBD1; V gene: TRBV6-1; clone size: NA; J gene: TRBJ2-3; CDR3 protein: CASSGQVTDTQYF; CDR3 DNA: TGTGCCAGCAGCGGACAGGTCACAGATACGCAGTATTTT
D gene: NA; V gene: TRBV6-1; clone size: once; J gene: TRBJ1-1; CDR3 protein: CASSEASGNTEAFF; CDR3 DNA: TGTGCCAGCAGTGAAGCGTCAGGGAACACTGAAGCTTTCTTT
D gene: NA; V gene: TRBV6-1; clone size: NA; J gene: TRBJ2-1; CDR3 protein: CASSESWGEQFF; CDR3 DNA: TGTGCCAGCAGTGAATCCTGGGGGGAGCAGTTCTTC
D gene: TRBD1; V gene: TRBV16; clone size: NA; J gene: TRBJ2-1; CDR3 protein: CASSEEGQGSNEQFF; CDR3 DNA: TGTGCCAGCAGCGAAGAGGGACAGGGGTCAAATGAGCAGTTCTTC
D gene: NA; V gene: TRBV10-2; clone size: NA; J gene: TRBJ2-7; CDR3 protein: CASSERPGLYEQYF; CDR3 DNA: TGCGCCAGCAGTGAGCGCCCGGGGCTCTACGAGCAGTACTTC
D gene: TRBD1; V gene: TRBV27; clone size: NA; J gene: TRBJ2-7; CDR3 protein: CASSPLLRGLTSYEQYF; CDR3 DNA: TGTGCCAGCAGTCCCCTTCTCAGGGGGCTGACATCCTACGAGCAGTACTTC
D gene: NA; V gene: TRBV10-3; clone size: NA; J gene: TRBJ2-1; CDR3 protein: CAISIGGNEQFF; CDR3 DNA: TGTGCCATCAGTATCGGCGGGAATGAGCAGTTCTTC
D gene: NA; V gene: TRBV15; clone size: NA; J gene: TRBJ1-1; CDR3 protein: CATSRDRVGNTEAFF; CDR3 DNA: TGTGCCACCAGCAGAGATCGGGTGGGTAACACTGAAGCTTTCTTT
D gene: NA; V gene: TRBV5-1; clone size: NA; J gene: TRBJ1-1; CDR3 protein: CASSLLLGNTEAFF; CDR3 DNA: TGCGCCAGCAGCTTGCTCTTAGGGAACACTGAAGCTTTCTTT
D gene: NA; V gene: TRBV18; clone size: NA; J gene: TRBJ2-7; CDR3 protein: CASSPSWTSSSYEQYF; CDR3 DNA: TGTGCCAGCTCACCATCCTGGACTTCTAGCTCCTACGAGCAGTACTTC
D gene: NA; V gene: TRBV7-9; clone size: NA; J gene: TRBJ1-1; CDR3 protein: CASSLYRSSSGTEAFF; CDR3 DNA: TGTGCCAGCAGCTTATACCGGAGTTCGTCGGGCACTGAAGCTTTCTTT
D gene: TRBD1; V gene: TRBV19; clone size: NA; J gene: TRBJ2-3; CDR3 protein: CASSRDRGLNTQYF; CDR3 DNA: TGTGCCAGTAGTAGGGACAGGGGGCTGAATACGCAGTATTTT
D gene: TRBD2; V gene: TRBV18; clone size: once; J gene: TRBJ2-7; CDR3 protein: CASSPGLAGLGYEQYF; CDR3 DNA: TGTGCCAGCTCCCCCGGACTAGCGGGGTTGGGCTACGAGCAGTACTTC
D gene: NA; V gene: TRBV18; clone size: NA; J gene: TRBJ1-2; CDR3 protein: CASSQGSNYGYTF; CDR3 DNA: TGTGCCAGCTCCCAGGGATCTAACTATGGCTACACCTTC
D gene: TRBD1; V gene: TRBV5-1; clone size: NA; J gene: TRBJ2-3; CDR3 protein: CASSNDRGSGTDTQYF; CDR3 DNA: TGCGCCAGCAGCAACGACAGGGGGTCGGGCACAGATACGCAGTATTTT
D gene: NA; V gene: TRBV7-2; clone size: NA; J gene: TRBJ1-1; CDR3 protein: CASSLAGYIRDSEAFF; CDR3 DNA: TGTGCCAGCAGCTTAGCGGGTTACATCCGGGACTCAGAAGCTTTCTTT
D gene: NA; V gene: TRBV5-1; clone size: NA; J gene: TRBJ2-5; CDR3 protein: CASSLGSGETQYF; CDR3 DNA: TGCGCCAGCAGCTTGGGGTCCGGGGAGACCCAGTACTTC
D gene: NA; V gene: TRBV4-1; clone size: NA; J gene: TRBJ2-5; CDR3 protein: CASSLSAGETQYF; CDR3 DNA: TGCGCCAGCAGCCTATCTGCGGGTGAGACCCAGTACTTC
D gene: TRBD1; V gene: TRBV6-1; clone size: NA; J gene: TRBJ1-2; CDR3 protein: CASRDRYFYGYTF; CDR3 DNA: TGTGCCAGCAGGGACAGGTACTTCTATGGCTACACCTTC